A single sample is the source of the 13 T cell receptor beta chains below, sequenced in a study of blood T cell repertoires in COVID-19. Some clones are missing from TCRdb's copy, which holds only in-frame ones; the method was immunoSEQ multiplex PCR. The data contain roughly 63,000 clones, about 88% of them singletons. The sequencing input was peripheral blood. These receptors were obtained from a man aged 50 or older with active COVID-19.

J is TRBJ2-7 and V is TRBV9; TRBD1 matches at 8 bases. CDR1 SGDLS and CDR2 YYNGEE come from the germline V gene. The CDR3 runs to 14 residues. V gave up 3 bases and J gave up 3 bases; unmatched junction bases: 5. Here the CDR3 DNA reads TGTGCCAGCAGCGCCGGACAGGGACTCTACGAGCAGTACTTC. It codes for CASSAGQGLYEQYF.

The chain combines TRBV9 with TRBJ1-6; D ambiguous. The germline CDR1 and CDR2 sequences are SGDLS and YYNGEE. The CDR3 has 15 residues. The V end was cut by 3 bases, the J end by 5 bases, with 12 bases between. The CDR3 here is CASSGAPGDNSPLHF. The CDR3 DNA follows: TGTGCCAGCAGCGGAGCACCCGGAGATAATTCACCCCTCCACTTT.

The CDR3 is CASRPTDGGDTQYF. Written as DNA, the CDR3 is TGCGCCAGCAGACCTACGGACGGGGGGGATACGCAGTATTTT. This chain uses TRBV5-1 with TRBJ2-3, with 7 positions matching TRBD2. V gave up 5 bases and J gave up 6 bases; unmatched junction bases: 9. The CDR3 is 14 amino acids. Germline values: CDR1 SGHRS, CDR2 YFSETQ.

The V call is TRBV5-1, the J call TRBJ2-2; weak D call: TRBD2 (5 bases). CDR3 size: 15 residues. The ends were cut back, 0 bases at V and 0 bases at J, with 6 bases in the middle. The germline CDR1 and CDR2 sequences are SGHRS and YFSETQ. CDR3 sequence reads: CASSLGLTNTGELFF. In DNA, the CDR3 is TGCGCCAGCAGCTTGGGACTAACGAACACCGGGGAGCTGTTTTTT.

V is TRBV7-2 and J is TRBJ1-3; no clear D. The germline V gene has CDR1 SGHTA and CDR2 FQGNSA. This CDR3 is 16 amino acids long. Trimming removed 5 bases at V and 0 bases at J, with 14 bases between. In DNA form, the CDR3 reads TGTGCCAGCAGCACCCCCTCTTATAGCTCTGGAAACACCATATATTTT. This codes for CASSTPSYSSGNTIYF.

The V gene is TRBV6-1, the J gene TRBJ2-7, with a weak D call TRBD1 (5 bases). Trimming cost V 2 bases and J 3 bases, with 8 bases left between them. Germline loops: CDR1 MNHNS, CDR2 SASEGT. CDR3 length: 13 amino acids. For the CDR3, the DNA is TGTGCCAGCAGTGAACAGGGCCTCTACGAGCAGTACTTC. It yields the protein CASSEQGLYEQYF.

The V and J genes are TRBV9 and TRBJ2-1; 9 positions agree with TRBD2. J lost 5 bases, V lost 4 bases, and 7 bases had no gene match. From germline, CDR1 is SGDLS and CDR2 YYNGEE. The CDR3 length is 15 residues. The CDR3 protein is CASSLSGGPNNEQFF. CDR3 nucleotide sequence: TGTGCCAGCAGCTTAAGCGGGGGGCCAAACAATGAGCAGTTCTTC.

The CDR3 protein is CASSPQDRDSYEQYF. CDR3 bases: TGTGCCAGCAGTCCTCAGGACAGGGATTCCTACGAGCAGTACTTC. The chain uses TRBV3-1 (or the pseudogene TRBV3-2) and TRBJ2-7, with 8 nucleotides matching TRBD1. There are 15 residues in the CDR3. V lost 6 bases, J lost 1 base, and 8 bases stayed unmatched. CDR1 LGHDT and CDR2 YNNKEL come from the germline V gene (reference sequence).

This chain links TRBV4-3 with TRBJ1-1, with D tentatively TRBD1 (5 bases). This CDR3 is built from 15 residues. V was pared by 0 bases and J by 4 bases, with 12 bases between. Germline V gives CDR1 LGHNA, CDR2 YSLEER. In nucleotides, the CDR3 is TGCGCCAGCAGCCAAGATCCCCAGGGCGGCACTGAAGCTTTCTTT. Translated: CASSQDPQGGTEAFF.

The chain employs TRBV20-1 and TRBJ1-4, with TRBD1 matching over 7 bases. After removal of 3 bases from V and 6 bases from J, the junction contained 4 bases not matched to a gene. CDR3 length: 13 residues. Germline CDR1 DFQATT, CDR2 SNEGSKA (reference sequence). The CDR3 DNA sequence: TGCAGTGCTAGTAAGACAGGGCATGAAAAACTGTTTTTT. It is translated as CSASKTGHEKLFF.

The rearrangement links TRBV3-1 (or the pseudogene TRBV3-2) to TRBJ1-1; D is unclear. This CDR3 has 13 residues. V was shortened by 0 bases and J by 10 bases, with 12 bases between the two germline ends. Germline values: CDR1 LGHDT, CDR2 YNNKEL (reference sequence). The DNA for the CDR3 is TGTGCCAGCAGCCAAGACTTATGGCAGGCAGCTTTCTTT. The encoded protein is CASSQDLWQAAFF.

This clone was observed a single time. This rearrangement joins TRBV5-1 to TRBJ1-2; 7 positions match TRBD1. The CDR3 covers 17 residues. V lost 3 bases and J lost 8; bases outside the gene matches: 19. CDR1 is SGHRS and CDR2 is YFSETQ in the germline V gene. The DNA for the CDR3 is TGCGCCAGCAGCTCCTCTCCCGGGGGACAGCGGGGGTTCGGCTACACCTTC. This translates into CASSSSPGGQRGFGYTF.

The chain carries TRBV24-1 and TRBJ2-2, with D uncertain. The length of the CDR3 is 16 residues. Germline assignment: CDR1 KGHDR and CDR2 SFDVKD. V dropped 4 bases and J dropped 1 base, with 12 bases sitting between them. In DNA, the CDR3 is TGTGCCACCAGTGACCCGGCGGTCGGGAACACCGGGGAGCTGTTTTTT. Translation gives CATSDPAVGNTGELFF.